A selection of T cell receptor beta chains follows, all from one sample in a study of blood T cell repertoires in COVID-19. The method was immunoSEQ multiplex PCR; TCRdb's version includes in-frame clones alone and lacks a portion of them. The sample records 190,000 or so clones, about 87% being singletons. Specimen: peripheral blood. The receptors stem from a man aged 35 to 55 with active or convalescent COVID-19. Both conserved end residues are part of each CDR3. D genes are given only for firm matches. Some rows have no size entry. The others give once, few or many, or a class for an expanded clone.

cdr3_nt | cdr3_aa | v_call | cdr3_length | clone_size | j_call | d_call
TGCGCCAGCAGTGAGTCCCGGACAGGGCACTACGAGCAGTACTTC | CASSESRTGHYEQYF | TRBV10-1 | 15 | - | TRBJ2-7 | TRBD1
TGTGCCAGTAGTATCTCTACAGGGGAGTATGGCTACACCTTC | CASSISTGEYGYTF | TRBV19 | 14 | - | TRBJ1-2 | TRBD1
TGTGCCAGCAGCTTTAACCTCGCAGGGGGAAGGAATCAGCCCCAGCATTTT | CASSFNLAGGRNQPQHF | TRBV28 | 17 | - | TRBJ1-5 | TRBD1
TGTGCCAGCAGCTCCCAGAGGGCCAATGAGCAGTTCTTC | CASSSQRANEQFF | TRBV7-3 | 13 | few | TRBJ2-1 | -
TGTGCCAGCAGCAAGGGACAGGACACAGATACGCAGTATTTT | CASSKGQDTDTQYF | TRBV7-3 | 14 | - | TRBJ2-3 | TRBD1
TGTGCCAGCAGCCAGGACAGGACTAACTATGGCTACACCTTC | CASSQDRTNYGYTF | TRBV14 | 14 | - | TRBJ1-2 | TRBD1
TGTGCCAGCACCGAAGCTCGAAGGCAGGGGTATAATTCACCCCTCCACTTT | CASTEARRQGYNSPLHF | TRBV5-4 | 17 | - | TRBJ1-6 | -
TGTGCCAGCAGGGCAGGGATTAACTATGGCTACACCTTC | CASRAGINYGYTF | TRBV6-5 | 13 | - | TRBJ1-2 | -
TGTGCCAGCAGCGCCATTGCCAGCGGTGGTCCTTCTAGCACAGATACGCAGTATTTT | CASSAIASGGPSSTDTQYF | TRBV7-3 | 19 | once | TRBJ2-3 | -
TGTGCCTGGAGTGGGGACAGTTCCTACAATGAGCAGTTCTTC | CAWSGDSSYNEQFF | TRBV30 | 14 | - | TRBJ2-1 | TRBD1
TGTGCCAGCAGCCAAGTCCAACAGAATTCACCCCTCCACTTT | CASSQVQQNSPLHF | TRBV3-1/TRBV3-2 | 14 | - | TRBJ1-6 | -
TGCGCCAGCAGCCACCTAAAGCGGGGACCTAGCACAGATACGCAGTATTTT | CASSHLKRGPSTDTQYF | TRBV4-1 | 17 | - | TRBJ2-3 | TRBD2
TGTGCCAGCAGCTCCGGGGGACGGTCTGTGAGCACTGAAGCTTTCTTT | CASSSGGRSVSTEAFF | TRBV5-6 | 16 | - | TRBJ1-1 | -
TGTGCCAGCAAGGAGCGGGGGGGCAGGACAGATACGCAGTATTTT | CASKERGGRTDTQYF | TRBV6-5 | 15 | - | TRBJ2-3 | TRBD2
TGTGCCAGCAGCCCTCTGGGACTAGCTAACGCAGATACGCAGTATTTT | CASSPLGLANADTQYF | TRBV7-2 | 16 | once | TRBJ2-3 | TRBD2
TGTGCTAGCAGCTTAGGTGGGGCAACTCCGGGGACCCAGTACTTC | CASSLGGATPGTQYF | TRBV7-7 | 15 | - | TRBJ2-5 | -
TGTGCCAGCAGACGACTAGCGTCTGTTGAGACCCAGTACTTC | CASRRLASVETQYF | TRBV2 | 14 | - | TRBJ2-5 | TRBD2
TGCAGCGTTGAGAAACCCCGTGGAGGTGGAAACACCATATATTTT | CSVEKPRGGGNTIYF | TRBV29-1 | 15 | once | TRBJ1-3 | -
TGCGCCAGCAGCTTGACCCCCGGGGGGAAGGAAAAACTGTTTTTT | CASSLTPGGKEKLFF | TRBV5-1 | 15 | - | TRBJ1-4 | -
TGTGCCAGCAGTTACGGTGACAGGGGTTCCGGAAACACCATATATTTT | CASSYGDRGSGNTIYF | TRBV6-5 | 16 | - | TRBJ1-3 | TRBD1